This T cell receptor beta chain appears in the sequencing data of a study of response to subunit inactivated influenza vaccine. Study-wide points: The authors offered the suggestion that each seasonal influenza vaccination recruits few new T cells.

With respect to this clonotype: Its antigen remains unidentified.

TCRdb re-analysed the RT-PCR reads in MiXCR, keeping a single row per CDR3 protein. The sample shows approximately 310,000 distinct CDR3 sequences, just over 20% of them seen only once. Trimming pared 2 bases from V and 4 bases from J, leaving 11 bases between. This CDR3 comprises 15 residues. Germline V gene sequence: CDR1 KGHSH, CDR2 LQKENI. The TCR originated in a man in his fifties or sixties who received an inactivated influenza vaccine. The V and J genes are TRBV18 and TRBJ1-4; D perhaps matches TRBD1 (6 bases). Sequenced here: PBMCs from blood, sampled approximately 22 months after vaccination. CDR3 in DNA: TGTGCCAGCTCACCATCGTGGGGACATAATGAAAAACTGTTTTTT. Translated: CASSPSWGHNEKLFF.